This T cell receptor beta chain was documented in a study of identical twins. Study-wide findings and caveats: Insertions were reduced in abundant cord blood beta clonotypes but not in memory repertoires. Some out-of-frame alpha sequences were shared by twins, and these showed excess low generation probability.

This clonotype was observed many times. What it binds is not known. Trimming pared 1 base from V and 0 bases from J, leaving 4 bases between. The germline V gene has CDR1 KGHSH and CDR2 LQKENI. The CDR3 is made up of 13 amino acids. A single record per CDR3 protein comes from TCRdb applying MiXCR to the 5' RACE reads. The sample has 450,000 or so distinct CDR3 sequences; approximately 14% are singletons. These data also featured in a second study, about yellow fever vaccine responses in identical twins.

This receptor was obtained from a woman younger than 30 in good health. The chain employs TRBV18 and TRBJ2-7; no firm D call. The material sequenced was CD4+ T cells sorted from blood. The CDR3 is CASSPQPSYEQYF. The CDR3 DNA reads TGTGCCAGCTCACCACAGCCCTCCTACGAGCAGTACTTC. Variable domain in full (rest from reference TRBV18 and TRBJ2-7): NAGVMQNPRHLVRRRGQEARLRCSPMKGHSHVYWYRQLPEEGLKFMVYLQKENIIDESGMPKERFSAEFPKEGPSILRIQQVVRGDSAAYFCASSPQPSYEQYFGPGTRLTVT.